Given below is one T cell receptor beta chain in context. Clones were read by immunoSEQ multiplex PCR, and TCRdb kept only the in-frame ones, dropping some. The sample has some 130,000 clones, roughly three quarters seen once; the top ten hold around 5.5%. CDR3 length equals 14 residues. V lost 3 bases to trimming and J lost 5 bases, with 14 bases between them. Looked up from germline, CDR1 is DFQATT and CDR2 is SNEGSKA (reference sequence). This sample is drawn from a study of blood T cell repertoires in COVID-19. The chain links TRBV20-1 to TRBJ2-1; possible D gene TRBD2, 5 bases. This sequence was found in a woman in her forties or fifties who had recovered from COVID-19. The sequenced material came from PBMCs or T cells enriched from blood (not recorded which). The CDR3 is CSASFGIRDNEQFF. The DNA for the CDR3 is TGCAGTGCTAGTTTCGGGATTCGGGACAATGAGCAGTTCTTC.